This is a list of T cell receptor beta chains from one sample in a study of blood T cell repertoires in COVID-19. Produced via immunoSEQ multiplex PCR; TCRdb's table is partial and in-frame only. The profile shows over 200,000 clones, roughly four fifths of them singletons. Sequencing was performed on PBMCs or T cells enriched from blood (not recorded which). These receptors originate from a man between 60 and 75 years old who had recovered from COVID-19. Both conserved end residues are part of each CDR3. Each record gives: CDR3 protein, CDR3 DNA, clone size, V gene, J gene, D gene. D genes are given only for firm matches. Only some rows state a clone size, as once, few, many or a class for expanded clones.

CDR3: CSAGPSSTDTQYF
DNA: TGCAGCGCCGGTCCGTCTAGCACAGATACGCAGTATTTT
size: .
V: TRBV29-1
J: TRBJ2-3
D: .

CDR3: CASSQGFGRDSGEQYF
DNA: TGCGCCAGCAGCCAAGGTTTTGGGAGGGACTCAGGAGAGCAGTACTTC
size: .
V: TRBV4-3
J: TRBJ2-7
D: TRBD2

CDR3: CASSEQGDQPQHF
DNA: TGTGCCAGCAGCGAACAGGGGGATCAGCCCCAGCATTTT
size: .
V: TRBV2
J: TRBJ1-5
D: TRBD1

CDR3: CASSPGGSGNTIYF
DNA: TGTGCCAGCAGCCCGGGGGGCTCCGGAAACACCATATATTTT
size: .
V: TRBV11-2
J: TRBJ1-3
D: .

CDR3: CASSHDLAGHGGYTF
DNA: TGCGCCAGCAGCCACGACCTGGCGGGTCACGGTGGCTACACCTTC
size: .
V: TRBV4-1
J: TRBJ1-2
D: .

CDR3: CATSRTGDVVKLFF
DNA: TGTGCCACCAGCAGGACAGGGGATGTGGTAAAACTGTTTTTT
size: .
V: TRBV15
J: TRBJ1-4
D: TRBD1

CDR3: CATSTPMNTEAFF
DNA: TGTGCCACCAGTACACCAATGAACACTGAAGCTTTCTTT
size: .
V: TRBV24-1
J: TRBJ1-1
D: .

CDR3: CASSSLAGGILGETQYF
DNA: TGTGCCAGCAGCTCGTTAGCGGGGGGGATTCTTGGGGAGACCCAGTACTTC
size: few
V: TRBV9
J: TRBJ2-5
D: TRBD2

CDR3: CASSWRTSGGVQNTGELFF
DNA: TGCGCCAGCAGCTGGCGCACTAGCGGGGGCGTTCAAAACACCGGGGAGCTGTTTTTT
size: .
V: TRBV5-1
J: TRBJ2-2
D: TRBD2

CDR3: CASSDGTSGGADTQYF
DNA: TGTGCCAGCAGTGACGGGACTAGCGGGGGGGCAGATACGCAGTATTTT
size: many
V: TRBV6-4
J: TRBJ2-3
D: TRBD2

CDR3: CAWKDRSYEQYF
DNA: TGTGCCTGGAAAGACAGAAGCTACGAGCAGTACTTC
size: .
V: TRBV30
J: TRBJ2-7
D: .

CDR3: CASSFSVRMNTEAFF
DNA: TGTGCCAGCAGCTTCTCGGTCAGGATGAACACTGAAGCTTTCTTT
size: once
V: TRBV5-5
J: TRBJ1-1
D: .

CDR3: CASSWGVRQPQHF
DNA: TGTGCCAGTAGTTGGGGGGTTAGACAGCCCCAGCATTTT
size: .
V: TRBV19
J: TRBJ1-5
D: .

CDR3: CASSFLGVDQPQHF
DNA: TGTGCCAGCAGCTTCTTAGGGGTGGATCAGCCCCAGCATTTT
size: once
V: TRBV7-8
J: TRBJ1-5
D: .

CDR3: CASSDVGAVNTEAFF
DNA: TGTGCCAGCAGTGACGTGGGGGCCGTAAACACTGAAGCTTTCTTT
size: .
V: TRBV6-1
J: TRBJ1-1
D: .

CDR3: CASSLDGASGEGDTQYF
DNA: TGTGCCAGCAGCTTAGATGGGGCTAGCGGGGAGGGGGATACGCAGTATTTT
size: .
V: TRBV7-2
J: TRBJ2-3
D: TRBD2

CDR3: CASSPGGEGTEAFF
DNA: TGTGCCAGCAGCCCCGGGGGGGAAGGCACTGAAGCTTTCTTT
size: .
V: TRBV11-3
J: TRBJ1-1
D: .

CDR3: CATSDLYSGELFF
DNA: TGTGCCACCAGTGATTTGTACTCCGGGGAGCTGTTTTTT
size: .
V: TRBV24-1
J: TRBJ2-2
D: .

CDR3: CASRPLNEKLFF
DNA: TGTGCCAGCAGGCCACTAAATGAAAAACTGTTTTTT
size: .
V: TRBV2
J: TRBJ1-4
D: .

CDR3: CASSFVTGYGYTF
DNA: TGTGCCAGCAGCTTCGTAACTGGTTATGGCTACACCTTC
size: .
V: TRBV7-9
J: TRBJ1-2
D: .

CDR3: CSASPMMGRANEKLFF
DNA: TGCAGTGCTAGTCCCATGATGGGCAGGGCCAATGAAAAACTGTTTTTT
size: .
V: TRBV20-1
J: TRBJ1-4
D: .

CDR3: CAWSVQAIRYTF
DNA: TGTGCCTGGAGTGTACAGGCTATTCGCTACACCTTC
size: .
V: TRBV30
J: TRBJ1-2
D: .

CDR3: CASRDRTGRGSEAFF
DNA: TGTGCCAGCAGAGATAGGACAGGGAGGGGGTCTGAAGCTTTCTTT
size: few
V: TRBV6-5
J: TRBJ1-1
D: TRBD1

CDR3: CAWSGQINEKLFF
DNA: TGTGCCTGGAGTGGACAGATTAATGAAAAACTGTTTTTT
size: .
V: TRBV30
J: TRBJ1-4
D: .

CDR3: CASSVAPQGNEQFF
DNA: TGTGCCAGCAGCGTAGCCCCCCAGGGGAATGAGCAGTTCTTC
size: .
V: TRBV9
J: TRBJ2-1
D: .

CDR3: CASSATSGGNTGELFF
DNA: TGTGCCAGCAGTGCGACTAGCGGGGGGAACACCGGGGAGCTGTTTTTT
size: .
V: TRBV6-1
J: TRBJ2-2
D: TRBD2

CDR3: CASSVTSTNTGELFF
DNA: TGTGCCAGCAGCGTGACATCAACGAACACCGGGGAGCTGTTTTTT
size: .
V: TRBV9
J: TRBJ2-2
D: .

CDR3: CASRGRRYTEAFF
DNA: TGTGCCAGCAGGGGGCGGCGGTATACTGAAGCTTTCTTT
size: few
V: TRBV12-3/TRBV12-4
J: TRBJ1-1
D: .

CDR3: CASSQNGQGIGYTF
DNA: TGTGCCAGCTCACAAAACGGACAGGGAATTGGCTACACCTTC
size: .
V: TRBV18
J: TRBJ1-2
D: TRBD1

CDR3: CASSSRQHTGELFF
DNA: TGTGCCAGCAGTTCCAGACAGCACACCGGGGAGCTGTTTTTT
size: .
V: TRBV27
J: TRBJ2-2
D: .